Each of the 13 T cell receptor beta chains below was sequenced from the same sample in a study of regulatory T cells in long-lasting Graves disease. Documented time point: persistent/refractory GD, antithyroid drugs over 5 years with positive TRAb. Extracted RNA from PBMCs served as the source of the TCR library. Arm-PCR of CDR3 regions and iRepertoire HTBI primers were the basis on which TCR beta libraries were built. TCRdb re-called the multiplex PCR reads with MiXCR, one entry per CDR3 protein. This sample carries a few hundred thousand distinct CDR3 sequences, roughly 20% of them seen once, and the ten largest clones take around a quarter. The source material was peripheral blood mononuclear cells (PBMCs), sampled when the disease was refractory, from a patient treated with antithyroid drugs. Receptors were obtained from a woman aged 40 to 49 with Graves disease.

The chain couples TRBV5-1 to TRBJ1-1; D unclear. CDR1 SGHRS and CDR2 YFSETQ come from the germline V gene. Deletions cut 1 base from V and 1 base from J, with 11 bases between. The CDR3 runs to 15 residues. CDR3 sequence: CASSLNGRENTEAFF. In DNA form, the CDR3 reads TGCGCCAGCAGCTTGAACGGACGAGAGAACACTGAAGCTTTCTTT.

This clonotype was seen repeatedly, ten times or more. V gene TRBV7-8 combines with J gene TRBJ1-1, with D perhaps matching TRBD1 (6 bases). V was pared by 5 bases and J by 0 bases, with 13 bases between. The CDR3 has 15 amino acids. CDR1 and CDR2 (germline): SGHVS, FQNEAQ. Written as DNA, the CDR3 is TGTGCCAGCAGCACCCGGGACACCTTGAACACTGAAGCTTTCTTT. This codes for CASSTRDTLNTEAFF.

This clonotype was detected a few times. This chain connects TRBV3-1 to TRBJ1-4, with TRBD1 as a possible D gene (5 bases). Germline CDR1 reads LGHDT; CDR2 reads YNNKEL (reference sequence). This CDR3 comprises 14 residues. V lost 5 bases, J lost 7 bases, and 14 bases lay in between. CDR3 sequence: CASSIGGIGEKLFF. CDR3 sequence (DNA): TGTGCCAGCAGCATCGGGGGAATAGGTGAAAAACTGTTTTTT. The full variable domain, rest sourced from reference TRBV3-1 and TRBJ1-4, is DTAVSQTPKYLVTQMGNDKSIKCEQNLGHDTMYWYKQDSKKFLKIMFSYNNKELIINETVPNRFSPKSPDKAHLNLHINSLELGDSAVYFCASSIGGIGEKLFFGSGTQLSVL.

This clonotype was seen only a few times. The chain joins TRBV11-2 to TRBJ2-7; the match to TRBD2 covers 9 bases. CDR3 length: 14 residues. Germline trimming cut 3 bases from V and 7 bases from J; bases unmatched to any gene: 7. Germline V lookup: CDR1 SGHAT, CDR2 FQNNGV. This CDR3 reads CASSFLAGAFEQYF. CDR3 DNA sequence: TGTGCCAGCAGCTTTTTAGCGGGAGCTTTTGAGCAGTACTTC.

This clonotype was found a few times. This rearrangement joins TRBV3-1 to TRBJ2-4; D remains unclear. The germline gives CDR1 LGHDT, CDR2 YNNKEL (reference sequence). There are 15 residues in the CDR3. The germline V and J ends were trimmed by 4 bases and 0 bases, with 10 bases remaining between them. CDR3 in amino acids: CASSLGSLAKNIQYF. The CDR3 DNA is TGTGCCAGCAGCCTAGGGTCATTAGCCAAAAACATTCAGTACTTC.

This clonotype has a count of ten or more. V and J are TRBV6-1 and TRBJ2-7; TRBD2 might be the D (7 bases). Trimming took 5 bases from V and 6 from J, leaving 20 bases between them. Germline V gene lookup returns CDR1 MNHNS and CDR2 SASEGT. The CDR3 length is 15 residues. CDR3 protein: CASSPDGGRFGEQYF. CDR3 sequence (DNA): TGTGCCAGCAGTCCCGACGGGGGGCGCTTCGGCGAGCAGTACTTC.

The V and J genes are TRBV5-4 and TRBJ2-5; 14 nucleotides agree with TRBD2. Trimming removed 0 bases from V and 1 base from J; junction bases left unmatched: 2. The CDR3 contains 17 residues. The germline gives CDR1 SGHNT, CDR2 YYREEE (reference sequence). CDR3 amino acids: CASSLGGLAGVQETQYF. The CDR3 DNA reads as TGTGCCAGCAGCTTGGGGGGACTAGCGGGAGTCCAAGAGACCCAGTACTTC.

This rearrangement joins TRBV7-9 to TRBJ2-7, with no clear D. Germline lookup yields CDR1 SEHNR and CDR2 FQNEAQ (reference sequence). The CDR3 totals 13 residues. Trimming removed 4 bases from V and 2 bases from J, with 9 bases in between. The CDR3 nucleotides are TGTGCCAGCAGCTCGTGGGTTGCCTACGAGCAGTACTTC. Its translation: CASSSWVAYEQYF.

This clonotype was seen ten or more times. The CDR3 DNA reads as TGTGCCAGCAGTTCGTCGGGCCCCCTCAACGAGCAGTACTTC. Translating gives CASSSSGPLNEQYF. The gene calls are TRBV28 and TRBJ2-7; D unresolved. The CDR3 runs to 14 residues. Germline loops: CDR1 MDHEN, CDR2 SYDVKM. The ends were cut back, 4 bases at V and 5 bases at J, with 15 bases in the middle.

This clonotype was counted a few times. The chain uses TRBV11-2 and TRBJ2-3; D not certain. CDR3 length: 16 residues. V was cut by 1 base and J by 2 bases, with 13 bases left in between. CDR1 is SGHAT, CDR2 FQNNGV, per germline. The CDR3 spells CASSLVADTFTDTQYF. The DNA for the CDR3 is TGTGCCAGCAGCTTAGTGGCGGATACCTTCACAGATACGCAGTATTTT.

The chain combines TRBV20-1 with TRBJ2-3, with D perhaps TRBD2 (5 bases). CDR1 is DFQATT, CDR2 SNEGSKA, per germline (reference sequence). The CDR3 consists of 14 residues. V was trimmed by 6 bases and J by 0 bases, leaving 13 bases between them. CDR3 sequence: CSASTRTSTDTQYF. CDR3 coding DNA: TGCAGTGCCAGTACAAGGACTAGCACAGATACGCAGTATTTT.

This clonotype has at least ten counts. This sequence joins TRBV6-1 and TRBJ2-7; D is tentatively TRBD1 or TRBD2 (5 bases each). The CDR3 is 14 residues long. The germline V gene encodes CDR1 MNHNS and CDR2 SASEGT. V was trimmed by 6 bases and J by 4 bases, leaving 16 bases between them. The CDR3 reads CASSRDGEGYEQYF. The CDR3 bases are TGTGCCAGCAGCCGGGACGGGGAAGGGTACGAGCAGTACTTC.

This clonotype was detected once. The J gene is TRBJ2-5, the V gene TRBV7-3; D gene uncertain. Matching the DNA end better, TRBJ2-1 makes the J call doubtful. Germline V gene sequence: CDR1 SGHTA, CDR2 FQGTGA. CDR3 length equals 14 residues. The CDR3 loop is CASSSPPAHSEQFF. CDR3 sequence (DNA): TGTGCCAGCAGCTCCCCCCCCGCCCACAGTGAGCAGTTCTTC.